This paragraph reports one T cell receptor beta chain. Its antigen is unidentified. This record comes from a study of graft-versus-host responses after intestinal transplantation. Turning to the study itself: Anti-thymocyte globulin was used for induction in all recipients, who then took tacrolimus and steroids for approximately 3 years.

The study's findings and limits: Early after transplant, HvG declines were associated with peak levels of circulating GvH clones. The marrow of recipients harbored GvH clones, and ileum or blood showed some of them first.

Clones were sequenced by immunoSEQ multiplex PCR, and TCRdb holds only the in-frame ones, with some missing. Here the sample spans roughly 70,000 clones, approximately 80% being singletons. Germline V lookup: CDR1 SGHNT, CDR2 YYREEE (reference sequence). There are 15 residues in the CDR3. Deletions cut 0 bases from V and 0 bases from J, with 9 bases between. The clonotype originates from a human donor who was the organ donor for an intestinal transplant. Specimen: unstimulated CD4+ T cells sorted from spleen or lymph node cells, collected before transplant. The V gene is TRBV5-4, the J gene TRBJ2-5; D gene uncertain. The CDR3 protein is CASSLATHNQETQYF. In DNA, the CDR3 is TGTGCCAGCAGCTTGGCCACACACAACCAAGAGACCCAGTACTTC.